One sample yielded the 16 T cell receptor beta chains listed below, sequenced in a study of human T cells and chemical hapten exposure (dated by TCRdb to the early 2020s). Sample time point, as interpreted from the label and publication: pre-sensitization, week 0. The treatment or condition label on this specimen signifies: therapeutic diphenylcyclopropenone sensitization with weekly scalp DPC. Library preparation employed RACE. For sequencing, a NextSeq 500 was employed. TCRdb reanalyzed the raw reads on its own, using fastp at Q25 for trimming and MiXCR for clone calling, and kept in-frame beta chains. Rows with one shared CDR3 protein collapse into an entry with the most common genes and DNA. The table for this sample lists roughly 260,000 distinct CDR3 sequences; 7.5% to 9% of them were counted only once. The ten top clones hold approximately 2.3% of the sample. The sequenced sample was whole blood, obtained in connection with sensitization to the hapten diphenylcyclopropenone (DPC). The receptors derive from a woman in her thirties or forties with alopecia areata. Some clones in this sample may be carry-over from other donors' samples.

There are a few counts of this clonotype. V is TRBV5-1 and J is TRBJ2-3; D assignment may be TRBD1 or TRBD2 (7 bases each). V lost 7 bases, J lost 2 bases, and 20 bases lay in between. The CDR3 is 16 residues long. Germline V lookup: CDR1 SGHRS, CDR2 YFSETQ. Here the CDR3 reads CASSPRGGSLTDTQYF. The CDR3 bases are TGCGCCAGCTCGCCCAGGGGGGGGAGCCTCACAGATACGCAGTATTTT.

This sequence joins TRBV7-6 and TRBJ1-2, with a weak D call TRBD1 (5 bases). This CDR3 region has 12 residues. Trimming left V 8 bases short and J 8 bases short, with 15 bases between. The germline V gene has CDR1 SGHVS and CDR2 FNYEAQ. DNA for the CDR3: TGTGCCAGCCGGGGGTCCATGGGAGGCTACACCTTC. This encodes CASRGSMGGYTF. Filled out from reference TRBV7-6 and TRBJ1-2, the complete variable domain reads GAGVSQSPRYKVTKRGQDVALRCDPISGHVSLYWYRQALGQGPEFLTYFNYEAQQDKSGLPNDRFSAERPEGSISTLTIQRTEQRDSAMYRCASRGSMGGYTFGSGTRLTVV.

This clonotype was seen only a few times. The chain is built from TRBV21-1 and TRBJ2-5; TRBD2, the table's D call, lacks a check against the DNA. TRBV21-1 is termed a pseudogene. This CDR3 has 16 residues. The CDR3 region has the DNA TGTGCCAGCAGTCTAGGGAGCCTAGGGAAACAAGAGACCCAGTACTTC. Encoded protein: CASSLGSLGKQETQYF.

V gene TRBV30 combines with J gene TRBJ1-5; 7 nucleotides agree with TRBD1. The junction had 2 bases not matched to a gene; V was cut back by 1 base and J by 2 bases. CDR1 is GTSNPN, CDR2 SVGIG, per germline (reference sequence). The CDR3 contains 14 residues. The DNA for the CDR3 is TGTGCCTGGAGTGCAGGGACAGGCAATCAGCCCCAGCATTTT. Translating it yields CAWSAGTGNQPQHF.

V gene TRBV6-5 combines with J gene TRBJ1-3; D is unclear. The V gene's germline CDR1 is MNHEY and CDR2 SVGAGI. This CDR3 contains 16 residues. Trimming cost V 6 bases and J 0 bases, with 15 bases left between them. As DNA, the CDR3 is TGTGCCAGCAGCAGAGGCGACGGTAGCTCTGGAAACACCATATATTTT. This encodes CASSRGDGSSGNTIYF.

This clonotype was counted only a few times. The chain links TRBV6-2 or TRBV6-3 to TRBJ1-2; D might be TRBD1 (6 bases). With 5 bases removed from V and 2 bases from J, the gap between germline ends came to 18 bases. The CDR3 has 16 amino acids. From germline, CDR1 is MNHEY and CDR2 SVGEGT. Here the CDR3 reads CASSARDTSYNYGYTF. The CDR3 DNA sequence: TGTGCCAGCAGTGCCCGGGACACCTCCTACAACTATGGCTACACCTTC.

At least ten counts were recorded for this clonotype. This sequence joins TRBV28 and TRBJ1-4; D is uncertain. Germline CDR1 and CDR2: MDHEN and SYDVKM. The CDR3 is made up of 15 amino acids. Trimming stripped 8 bases from V and 5 bases from J, with 18 bases between. The CDR3 loop is CASGPNSGMNEKLFF. In DNA, the CDR3 is TGTGCCAGCGGCCCCAATTCCGGAATGAATGAAAAACTGTTTTTT.

This clonotype was seen many times. The chain recombines TRBV3-1 with TRBJ1-2; no firm D call. Trimming left V 4 bases short and J 7 bases short, with 13 bases between. The length of the CDR3 is 13 residues. Germline V gene lookup returns CDR1 LGHDT and CDR2 YNNKEL (reference sequence). CDR3 DNA sequence: TGTGCCAGCAGCCCCGATAGGTTCGCTGGCTACACCTTC. This codes for CASSPDRFAGYTF.

This clonotype has only a few counts. The chain joins TRBV7-2 to TRBJ2-1, with 8 positions matching TRBD2. This CDR3 is built from 17 residues. Germline CDR1 and CDR2: SGHTA and FQGNSA. V was pared by 5 bases and J by 2 bases, with 11 bases of the junction left unmatched. The CDR3 DNA reads as TGTGCCAGCAGCCAGACCGTAGCGGGGTACCCCTACAATGAGCAGTTCTTC. It yields the protein CASSQTVAGYPYNEQFF.

V gene TRBV29-1 combines with J gene TRBJ2-5; TRBD2 aligns across 7 bases. The CDR3 is 12 residues long. The trim removed 6 bases at V and 3 bases at J, leaving 4 bases unmatched. The germline CDR1 and CDR2 sequences are SQVTM and ANQGSEA. The CDR3 reads CSVRLAKETQYF. For the CDR3, the DNA is TGCAGCGTCCGACTAGCCAAAGAGACCCAGTACTTC.

This clonotype was counted only a few times. J is TRBJ2-1 and V is TRBV6-2 or TRBV6-3, with TRBD2 identical over 12 bases. The CDR3 spans 17 residues. The V and J ends lost 2 bases and 3 bases, in that order; junction bases with no gene match: 5. In germline, CDR1 is MNHEY, CDR2 SVGEGT. CDR3 nucleotides: TGTGCCAGCAGTTACGAACTAGCGGGAGGTAACTACAATGAGCAGTTCTTC. This sequence encodes CASSYELAGGNYNEQFF.

This clonotype was counted a few times. The chain combines TRBV7-2 with TRBJ2-1; TRBD2 agrees at 8 bases. Losses at the gene ends were 5 bases for V and 7 bases for J; bases not matched to a gene: 7. The CDR3 sequence is 14 residues long. Germline-derived CDR1 and CDR2 are SGHTA and FQGNSA. In nucleotides, the CDR3 is TGTGCCAGCAGCCTTCGGGCTAGCGGGAATGAGCAGTTCTTC. Amino acid sequence: CASSLRASGNEQFF.

This clonotype was observed a handful of times. V is TRBV20-1 and J is TRBJ2-1; D uncertain. CDR1 is DFQATT and CDR2 is SNEGSKA in the germline V gene (reference sequence). Trimming shortened V by 3 bases and J by 3 bases, and 9 bases separated the two germline ends. This CDR3 has 13 amino acids. In nucleotides, the CDR3 is TGCAGTGCTAGGACCCCCAGCTACAATGAGCAGTTCTTC. It is translated as CSARTPSYNEQFF.

This clonotype turned up a few times. V gene TRBV12-2 combines with J gene TRBJ2-1; no DNA check was done on the table's D call, TRBD2. TRBV12-2 is a documented pseudogene. The CDR3 is made up of 20 amino acids. The CDR3 nucleotides read TGTGCAAGTCGCCCGAAGAGACTAGCCGAAAACCGGAGCTCCTACAATGAGCAGTTCTTC. Protein: CASRPKRLAENRSSYNEQFF.

This chain uses TRBV9 with TRBJ2-3; D possibly corresponds to TRBD2 (6 bases). This CDR3 is 15 amino acids long. CDR1 and CDR2 (germline): SGDLS, YYNGEE. Trimming took 0 bases from V and 3 from J, leaving 11 bases between them. This CDR3 is CASSVAGVGTDTQYF. Written as DNA, the CDR3 is TGTGCCAGCAGCGTAGCGGGAGTAGGGACAGATACGCAGTATTTT.

This clonotype was observed a handful of times. This chain's CDR3 is CASSQDLQGYQPQHF. CDR3 nucleotide sequence: TGTGCCAGCAGCCAAGATTTACAGGGCTATCAGCCCCAGCATTTT. The rearrangement joins TRBV4-2 to TRBJ1-5; perhaps TRBD1 as D (6 bases). The CDR3 totals 15 residues. Germline values: CDR1 LGHNA, CDR2 YNFKEQ. Deletions cut 0 bases from V and 5 bases from J, with 11 bases between.